Listed here are 12 T cell receptor beta chains from one sample, sequenced in a study of blood T cell repertoires in COVID-19. Assay used: immunoSEQ multiplex PCR; TCRdb lists only in-frame clones, some missing. Of roughly 250,000 clones listed, roughly 80% are singletons. Sequencing was done on a sample of peripheral blood. These receptors all come from a woman of 80 years or more with acute or convalescent COVID-19.

This chain links TRBV7-8 with TRBJ1-2; D may be TRBD1 (5 bases). Trimming pared 5 bases from V and 0 bases from J, leaving 19 bases between. The CDR3 runs to 17 residues. Germline-derived CDR1 and CDR2 are SGHVS and FQNEAQ. The CDR3 DNA sequence: TGTGCCAGCAGCCCCGGCGGGAGGGGCGCATCTAACTATGGCTACACCTTC. Translated, it gives CASSPGGRGASNYGYTF.

This CDR3 is CASSPGTGPSGELFF. For the CDR3, the DNA is TGTGCCAGCAGCCCAGGGACAGGGCCGTCCGGGGAGCTGTTTTTT. The J gene is TRBJ2-2, the V gene TRBV5-4; 9 bases agree with TRBD1. The CDR3 loop spans 15 amino acids. The V gene's germline CDR1 is SGHNT and CDR2 YYREEE (reference sequence). Trimming cost V 4 bases and J 6 bases; bases outside gene matches: 7.

This clone was seen once. The chain uses TRBV18 and TRBJ2-3, with TRBD2 matching 14 bases. Germline loops: CDR1 KGHSH, CDR2 LQKENI. The CDR3 has 16 amino acids. V lost 6 bases, J lost 6 bases, and 8 bases stayed unmatched. The CDR3 DNA is TGTGCCAGCTCCCCGGGACTAGCGGGGGCAACGGATACGCAGTATTTT. It is translated as CASSPGLAGATDTQYF.

Points on this clone: The sample holds other DNA sequences that translate to the same CDR3. The V gene is TRBV2, the J gene TRBJ1-5; the match to TRBD1 covers 7 bases. The V gene end was trimmed by 0 bases and the J gene end by 4 bases; junction bases not matched to a gene: 3. The CDR3 is 15 amino acids. Germline V gene sequence: CDR1 SNHLY, CDR2 FYNNEI. The CDR3 region has the DNA TGTGCCAGCAGTGAAGCTCTCAGGGGGAATCAGCCCCAGCATTTT. Translation: CASSEALRGNQPQHF.

The chain combines TRBV7-9 with TRBJ1-2; 7 nucleotides agree with TRBD1. V trimming: 1 base; J trimming: 8 bases; junction bases outside the gene matches: 1. The CDR3 has 12 residues. CDR1 is SEHNR and CDR2 is FQNEAQ in the germline V gene (reference sequence). This CDR3 is CASSLETGGYTF. In DNA, the CDR3 is TGTGCCAGCAGCTTAGAGACAGGGGGCTACACCTTC.

Many counts were recorded for this clone. The chain couples TRBV4-2 to TRBJ2-7, with TRBD2 identical over 8 bases. The trim removed 3 bases at V and 2 bases at J, leaving 9 bases unmatched. Germline V lookup: CDR1 LGHNA, CDR2 YNFKEQ. The CDR3 runs to 16 residues. The CDR3 DNA is TGTGCCAGCAGCCAGTCCGGGGGGGCCGGAGCCTACGAGCAGTACTTC. Its translation is CASSQSGGAGAYEQYF.

The J gene is TRBJ1-5, the V gene TRBV27; D is ambiguous. V was clipped by 8 bases and J by 6 bases, with 17 bases between them. This CDR3 spans 14 amino acids. CDR1 is MNHEY, CDR2 SMNVEV, per germline (reference sequence). CDR3: CASGPRLGPQPQHF. The CDR3 DNA sequence: TGTGCCAGCGGCCCGAGGCTAGGCCCTCAGCCCCAGCATTTT.

V and J are TRBV12-3 or TRBV12-4 and TRBJ2-7; maybe TRBD1 (5 bases). The V end was cut by 0 bases, the J end by 3 bases, with 6 bases between. The CDR3 spans 13 residues. CDR3 in DNA: TGTGCCAGCAGTTTAGCTACAGGCTACGAGCAGTACTTC. Protein: CASSLATGYEQYF.

V usage is TRBV6-5 and J usage is TRBJ1-1; 8 nucleotides agree with TRBD1. Per germline, CDR1 MNHEY and CDR2 SVGAGI. After removal of 2 bases from V and 2 bases from J, the junction contained 7 bases not matched to a gene. This CDR3 comprises 16 residues. The CDR3: CASSYDRGRANTEAFF. The CDR3 DNA sequence: TGTGCCAGCAGTTACGACAGGGGACGCGCAAACACTGAAGCTTTCTTT.

This chain links TRBV7-9 with TRBJ2-7; the D gene is possibly TRBD1 (5 bases). V was clipped by 1 base and J by 0 bases, with 13 bases between them. Looked up from germline, CDR1 is SEHNR and CDR2 is FQNEAQ (reference sequence). The CDR3 runs 16 residues. The CDR3 region is CASSLGQDKSSYEQYF. CDR3 in DNA: TGTGCCAGCAGCTTAGGCCAGGACAAGAGCTCCTACGAGCAGTACTTC.

The rearrangement joins TRBV12-3 or TRBV12-4 to TRBJ1-6; D gene unclear. The CDR3 covers 12 residues. V lost 3 bases, J lost 7 bases, and 4 bases lay in between. CDR3 residues: CASSFRNSPLHF. In DNA form, the CDR3 reads TGTGCCAGCAGTTTCAGGAATTCACCCCTCCACTTT.

The rearrangement joins TRBV7-9 to TRBJ1-4, with 8 nucleotides matching TRBD1. CDR3 length: 18 residues. V gave up 5 bases and J gave up 0 bases; unmatched junction bases: 11. Germline-derived CDR1 and CDR2 are SEHNR and FQNEAQ (reference sequence). CDR3 sequence: CASSPLGDRWTTNEKLFF. CDR3 nucleotides: TGTGCCAGCAGCCCCCTTGGGGACAGGTGGACAACTAATGAAAAACTGTTTTTT. Supplemented by reference TRBV7-9 and TRBJ1-4, the full variable domain reads DTGVSQNPRHKITKRGQNVTFRCDPISEHNRLYWYRQTLGQGPEFLTYFQNEAQLEKSRLLSDRFSAERPKGSFSTLEIQRTEQGDSAMYLCASSPLGDRWTTNEKLFFGSGTQLSVL.